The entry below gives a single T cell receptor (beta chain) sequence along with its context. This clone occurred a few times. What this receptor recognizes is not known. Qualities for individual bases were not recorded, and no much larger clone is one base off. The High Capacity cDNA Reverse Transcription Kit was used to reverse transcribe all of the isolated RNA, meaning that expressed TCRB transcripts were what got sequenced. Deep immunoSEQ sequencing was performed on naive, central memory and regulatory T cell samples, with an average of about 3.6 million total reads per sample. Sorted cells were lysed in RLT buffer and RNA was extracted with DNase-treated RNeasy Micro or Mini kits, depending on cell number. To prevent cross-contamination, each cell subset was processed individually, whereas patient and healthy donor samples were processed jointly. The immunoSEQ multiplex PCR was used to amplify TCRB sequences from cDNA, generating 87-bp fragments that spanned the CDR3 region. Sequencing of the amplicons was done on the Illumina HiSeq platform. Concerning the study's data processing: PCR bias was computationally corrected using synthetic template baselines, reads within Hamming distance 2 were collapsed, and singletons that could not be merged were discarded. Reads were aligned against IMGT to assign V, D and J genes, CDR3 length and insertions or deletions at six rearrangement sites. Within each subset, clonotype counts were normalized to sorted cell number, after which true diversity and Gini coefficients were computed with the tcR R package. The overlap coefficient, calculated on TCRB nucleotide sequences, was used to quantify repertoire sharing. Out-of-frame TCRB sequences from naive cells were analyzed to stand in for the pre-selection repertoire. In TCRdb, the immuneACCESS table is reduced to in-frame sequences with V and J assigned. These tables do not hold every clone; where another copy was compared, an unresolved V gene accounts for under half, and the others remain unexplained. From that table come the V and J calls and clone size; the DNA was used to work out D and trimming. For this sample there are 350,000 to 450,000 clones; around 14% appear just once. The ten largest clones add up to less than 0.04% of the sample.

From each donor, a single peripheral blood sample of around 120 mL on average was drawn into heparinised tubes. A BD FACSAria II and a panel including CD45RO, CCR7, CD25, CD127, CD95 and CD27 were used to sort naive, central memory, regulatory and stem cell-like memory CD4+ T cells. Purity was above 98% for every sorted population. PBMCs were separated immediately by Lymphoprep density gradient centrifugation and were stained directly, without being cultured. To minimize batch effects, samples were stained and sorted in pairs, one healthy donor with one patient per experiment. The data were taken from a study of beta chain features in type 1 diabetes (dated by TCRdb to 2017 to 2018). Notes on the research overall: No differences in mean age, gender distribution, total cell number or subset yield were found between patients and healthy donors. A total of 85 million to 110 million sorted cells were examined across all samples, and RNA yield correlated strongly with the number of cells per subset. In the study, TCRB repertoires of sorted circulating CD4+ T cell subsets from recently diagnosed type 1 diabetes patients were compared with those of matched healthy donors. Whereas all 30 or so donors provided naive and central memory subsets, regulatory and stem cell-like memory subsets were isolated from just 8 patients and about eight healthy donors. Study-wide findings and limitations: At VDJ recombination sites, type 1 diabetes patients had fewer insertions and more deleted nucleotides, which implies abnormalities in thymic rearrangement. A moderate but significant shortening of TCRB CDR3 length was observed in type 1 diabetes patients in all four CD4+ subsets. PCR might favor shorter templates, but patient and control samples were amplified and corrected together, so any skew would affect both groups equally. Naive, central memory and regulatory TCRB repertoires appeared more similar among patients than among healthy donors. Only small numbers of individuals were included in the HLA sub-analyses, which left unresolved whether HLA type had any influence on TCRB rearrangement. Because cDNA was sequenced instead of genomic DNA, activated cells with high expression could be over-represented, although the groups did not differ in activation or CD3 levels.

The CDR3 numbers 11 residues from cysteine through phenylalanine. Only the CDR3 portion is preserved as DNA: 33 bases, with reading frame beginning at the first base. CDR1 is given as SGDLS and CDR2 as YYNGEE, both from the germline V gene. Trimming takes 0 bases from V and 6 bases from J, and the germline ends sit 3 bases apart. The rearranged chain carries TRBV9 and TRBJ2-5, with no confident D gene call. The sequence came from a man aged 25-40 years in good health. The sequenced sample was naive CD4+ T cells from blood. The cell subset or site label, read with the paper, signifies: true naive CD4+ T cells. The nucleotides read TGTGCCAGCAGCGTAGGGCAGACCCAGTACTTC. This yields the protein CASSVGQTQYF.